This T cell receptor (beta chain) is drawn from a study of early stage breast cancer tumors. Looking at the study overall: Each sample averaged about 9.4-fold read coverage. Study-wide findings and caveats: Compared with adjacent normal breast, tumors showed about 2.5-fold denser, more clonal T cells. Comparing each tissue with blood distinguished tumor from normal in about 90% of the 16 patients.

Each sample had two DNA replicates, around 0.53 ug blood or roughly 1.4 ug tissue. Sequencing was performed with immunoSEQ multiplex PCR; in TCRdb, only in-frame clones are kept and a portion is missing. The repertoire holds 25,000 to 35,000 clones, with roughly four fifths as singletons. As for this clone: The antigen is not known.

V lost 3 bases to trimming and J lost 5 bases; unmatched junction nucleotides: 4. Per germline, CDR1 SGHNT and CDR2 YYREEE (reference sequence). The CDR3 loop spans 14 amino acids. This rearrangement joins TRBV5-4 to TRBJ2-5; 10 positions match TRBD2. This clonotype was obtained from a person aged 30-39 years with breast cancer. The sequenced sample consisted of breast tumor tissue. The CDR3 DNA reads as TGTGCCAGCAGCTCACTAGCGGGACCGGAGACCCAGTACTTC. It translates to CASSSLAGPETQYF.